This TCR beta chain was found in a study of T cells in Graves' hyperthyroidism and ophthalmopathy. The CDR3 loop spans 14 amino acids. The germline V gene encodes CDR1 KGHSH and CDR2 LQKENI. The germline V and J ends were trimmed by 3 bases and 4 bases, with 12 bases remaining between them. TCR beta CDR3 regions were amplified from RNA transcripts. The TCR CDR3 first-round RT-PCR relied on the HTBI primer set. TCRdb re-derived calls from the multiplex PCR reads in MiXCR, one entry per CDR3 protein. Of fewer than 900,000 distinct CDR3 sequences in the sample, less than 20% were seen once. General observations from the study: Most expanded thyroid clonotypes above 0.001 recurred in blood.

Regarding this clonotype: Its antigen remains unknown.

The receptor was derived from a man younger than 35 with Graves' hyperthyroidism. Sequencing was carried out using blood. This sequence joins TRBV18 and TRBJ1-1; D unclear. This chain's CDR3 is CASSPLAGITEAFF. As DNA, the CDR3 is TGTGCCAGCTCACCGTTGGCTGGAATCACTGAAGCTTTCTTT.